This TCR beta chain comes out of a study of cytomegalovirus exposure and HLA in healthy donors (dated by TCRdb to the late 2010s). Background for the entire study: An earlier analysis of approximately 590 of the donors reported more than 250 Gb of sequence data and around 120 million unique TCR beta sequences from approximately 180 million T cells. Rather than drawing on any new phenotypic data, the later analysis identified candidate immune exposures from TCR beta sequences and the way those sequences occurred across donors. Typing coverage varied by locus: roughly 620-640 donors for A, B, C, DRB1 and DQB1; roughly 560 for DQA1; around 610 for DPA1; 450 to 480 for DPB1. Several DR-DQ haplotypes were handled as single units for association and clustering because linkage in the cohort was strong. All discovery cohort repertoires had been generated using a single sequencing platform. A later analysis re-analyzed previously published TCR beta repertoires from approximately 670 donors and added high-resolution HLA genotyping to study TCR occurrence patterns. The study used immunosequencing to profile the T cell repertoires of some 600 subjects and linked those repertoires to cytomegalovirus serostatus. In addition to the first cohort of roughly 700 subjects, a separate validation cohort of approximately 130 different subjects was used. Alongside the repertoire data, information on donor age, sex, ethnicity and CMV serostatus was compiled. The study combined high-throughput TCR immunosequencing, statistical association of individual TCRs with disease status, and machine learning to predict cytomegalovirus infection status. Of the roughly 410 genotyped donors, 80% to 90% were placed in the genetic ancestry cluster associated with self-reported Caucasian donors. HLA typing included class I and class II loci at four-digit resolution. In an earlier analysis of about 590 of the donors, high-throughput TCR beta sequencing was used to judge whether each TCR beta V gene segment behaved as functional or pseudogenic. In a later genetic analysis, genome-wide SNP genotypes for about three fifths of the roughly 670 donors were used, and that subset was treated as a discovery cohort. On average, 235,054 unique TCR beta nucleotide sequences were sequenced per donor among roughly 430 genotyped donors of the cohort, with roughly 20% of those sequences being non-productive. The aim of the study was to test whether cataloging public T cell receptors could identify signatures of past pathogen exposure. An early release covering more than 500 HLA-typed donors comprised approximately 290 gigabases of sequencing data and around 80 million unique TCR sequences. The paper's findings and limits, for the study overall: It was suggested by the authors that the approach could potentially be generalized to other disease states and immunological phenotypes. A group of highly shared sequence variants was considered likely to be a technical artifact of the sequencing pipeline. According to a later analysis, most CMV-associated TCR beta chains appeared to be HLA-restricted, and the HLA associations seemed to be driven largely by CMV exposure. A further reported finding was that TCR beta sequences accurately predicted the HLA-A and HLA-B alleles for most subjects in the first cohort. Because some donors lacked HLA typing at each locus, the association tests relied only on the typed subset. In an earlier analysis of roughly 560 of the donors, most TCR beta V segments were observed in productive rearrangements about 87% or about 30% of the time, broadly matching IMGT annotations. In vitro tests confirmed that a few of the cytomegalovirus-associated TCR beta chains recognize cytomegalovirus antigens. Several of the top co-occurrence clusters appeared to be linked to parvovirus B19, influenza, CMV and Epstein-Barr virus, according to a later analysis. In a later genetic analysis, a missense DCLRE1C variant was associated with V-gene and J-gene trimming of TCR beta chains, and the association was replicated in an independent cohort. A later analysis associated roughly 17,000 TCR beta sequences with specific HLA alleles at a false discovery rate of 0.05. The study gave a list of 150 to 200 TCR beta chains associated with cytomegalovirus. Linkage disequilibrium might explain the correlated functional status among segregating V segments, but an unknown experimental factor could not be excluded. A later analysis found that HLA-associated TCR beta chains were more clonally expanded and had lower generation probabilities than equally common non-associated chains. Immune exposure information for the cohort was limited to CMV serostatus. Most TCR sequences were seen in very few donors, while some public TCRs were found in many individuals. Because counts were too low, roughly 16 rarely observed V segments, including chromosome 9 orphons, were left out of the earlier analysis of a few hundred of the donors. The classifier was reported to diagnose cytomegalovirus status with high specificity and sensitivity in both the original cohort and the validation cohort. Some IMGT-functional V segments, including TRBV6-2 and TRBV6-3, could not be told apart with the 87-base-pair reads, so those segments were excluded. The cohort was sequenced for TCR beta chains only, and without alpha or paired-chain data the features that could be detected were limited. Sequencing depth was assumed to be roughly uniform across donors in the presence/absence analyses, though that assumption may not hold. A later analysis found that TCR association rates varied across HLA loci, with DRB1 alleles showing the most associated TCRs and HLA-C alleles the fewest. When HLA alleles, especially DR and DQ, strongly co-occurred, attributing TCR associations to individual alleles was difficult. A later genetic analysis reported fewer N-insertions in productive TCRs among donors in an Asian-associated ancestry cluster than the approximately 670-donor mean.

From its cysteine to its phenylalanine, the CDR3 spans 14 amino acids. Only CDR3 DNA is held: 42 bases, read in frame from base 1. The junction carries 18 bases between V and J, which are trimmed by 5 bases and 7 bases respectively. The germline V gene (reference sequence) supplies CDR1 SEHNR and CDR2 FQNEAQ. The cohort consisted of 600 or so healthy bone marrow donors. At the time of sampling, all cohort members were nominally healthy, though unrecorded immune exposures were likely present. The donor tested CMV seronegative, placing the donor among the roughly 340 seronegative members of the cohort. A peripheral blood sample was provided by each donor, and peripheral blood mononuclear cells were used for TCR beta sequencing. Genomic DNA extraction from the blood cell samples was performed with the Qiagen DNeasy Blood Extraction Kit. Of note for this clone: There is no known antigen for this receptor. No much larger clonotype is one base removed from it; base qualities were not supplied.

The library was built by means of the immunoSEQ multiplex PCR assay. The multiplex PCR relied on a mix of 60 forward primers for TCR Vbeta segments and 13 reverse primers for TCR Jbeta segments. Amplification of the CDR3 region of rearranged TCR beta genes was performed with a multiplex PCR assay on genomic DNA. The amplified TCR beta libraries were sequenced on the Illumina HiSeq System as 87-base-pair reads. In the paper's pipeline: A later analysis counted about 80 million unique TCR beta chains across the 666 repertoires, and 9 million to 14 million of these chains were shared by at least two donors. Raw reads were error-corrected and collapsed into unique sequences with a nearest-neighbor algorithm that merged closely related sequences to remove PCR and sequencing errors. V, D and J gene segments were assigned by aligning CDR3 sequences to IMGT reference sequences. For a sequence to be retained, at least a six-nucleotide match to both a V gene segment and a J gene segment was required. A rearrangement counted as productive if the CDR3 had no stop codons and remained in frame with V and J, and every other rearrangement counted as non-productive. CDR3 was defined according to IMGT convention as the region running from the second conserved V-encoded cysteine to the conserved J-encoded phenylalanine. The earlier analysis of 500 to 750 of the donors excluded any sequence lacking an unambiguous match to a single V gene segment. In an earlier analysis of some 590 of the donors, V segments were called functional above 56.7% productive rearrangements and were called segregating when the between-donor standard deviation exceeded 5%. To diagnose cytomegalovirus status from the catalog of TCR beta chain sequences, a statistical classification framework was built. In a later analysis, V and J genes were assigned by comparing TCR nucleotide sequences against IMGT/GENE-DB human TR gene sequences. Using the TCRdist pipeline, a later analysis assigned CDR3 sequences along with most-parsimonious VDJ recombination scenarios. In a later analysis, each TCR beta chain was defined by its CDR3 amino acid sequence together with its V-gene family, and reads lacking a unique V-gene family were excluded. In a later analysis, fewer than 600 highly shared, low-generation-probability nucleotide sequences were removed to address suspected cross-contamination and a sequencing artifact. In a later analysis, a clonal expansion index for each public chain was calculated from normalized within-repertoire ranks of inferred template counts. Generation probabilities in a later analysis came from a VDJ recombination model fitted to out-of-frame rearrangements, and those results were checked against IGoR. In a later analysis, hypergeometric tests were used to score TCR-TCR, TCR-HLA and TCR-CMV co-occurrence, with a repertoire-size bias correction applied to TCR pairs. To estimate false discovery rates, a later analysis permuted the HLA or CMV assignments 20 times. In a later analysis, co-occurring TCRs were grouped with DBSCAN, and TCRdist sequence similarity was added when clustering was performed within HLA-allele-positive subsets. Repertoires with fewer than 30,000 or more than 120,000 public chains, plus five repertoires with anomalous nucleotide sharing, were excluded from co-occurrence clustering. As stored in TCRdb, this immuneACCESS dataset retains in-frame rearrangements with V and J assigned. A fraction of the clones does not appear; measured against another copy, unresolved V genes explain less than half of the discrepancy, and the remainder lacks a known reason. Clone size and the V and J calls come from that table; the DNA yielded D and trimming. Here the sample has some 130,000 clones; 79% occur a single time. The top ten hold about 2% of the sample.

The chain joins TRBV7-9 to TRBJ2-7; a weak D assignment points to TRBD2 (6 bases agree). Sequenced material: PBMCs. The sequence derives from a man aged 18 to 30 in good health and CMV-seronegative. The base sequence is TGTGCCAGCAGCACTCTGAGGGAGGAGAAAGAGCAGTACTTC. Protein translation: CASSTLREEKEQYF.